This T cell receptor (beta chain) came from a study of cytomegalovirus exposure and HLA in healthy donors. Across the study: Among about 179 million T cells, an earlier analysis found around 100 million unique TCR beta sequences.

The primer mix had 60 Vbeta and 13 Jbeta primers. Using immunoSEQ multiplex PCR, the repertoire was profiled, and TCRdb retains in-frame clones only, with some absent. The sample has approximately 100,000 clones, nearly 80% seen once. CDR1 is LGHNT and CDR2 is FRNRAP in the germline V gene. The CDR3 runs 14 residues. V lost 6 bases, J lost 6 bases, and 14 bases lay in between. Overall study findings and caveats: Most likely, a cluster of highly shared sequence variants arose as a sequencing artifact. As a later analysis showed, a missense DCLRE1C variant was linked to trimming of TCR beta V- and J-genes.

As to this clone: Its specificity is unknown.

The sample was PBMCs. This sequence was found in a woman in her 40s in good health and CMV-seropositive. This chain joins TRBV12-5 and TRBJ2-2; D perhaps matches TRBD2 (7 bases). The CDR3 loop reads CASGLGGASGELFF. The DNA of the CDR3 is TGTGCTAGTGGCCTGGGGGGGGCGTCCGGGGAGCTGTTTTTT.